This note documents a single T cell receptor beta chain sequence. The antigen is unknown. The data were obtained in a study of chemoradiotherapy in HPV16-positive cancers. V gave up 1 base and J gave up 5 bases; unmatched junction bases: 5. Germline lookup yields CDR1 MDHEN and CDR2 SYDVKM. The CDR3 is 16 residues long. Study-level results: Candidate HPV-specific clones and E7-related TCR motifs grew in tumor during treatment.

Here immunoSEQ multiplex PCR was the method, and the copy in TCRdb shows in-frame clones only, minus some. The data contain over 8,000 clones, approximately 70% of them singletons. The rearrangement uses TRBV28 and TRBJ2-1; 10 nucleotides align to TRBD1. The sequence was obtained from a human donor with HPV-associated anogenital cancer. Collection took place from a patient who underwent chemoradiotherapy. The CDR3 bases are TGTGCCAGCAGTTTATTGCCGGGGACAGGGGACAATGAGCAGTTCTTC. Protein: CASSLLPGTGDNEQFF.